This is a list of T cell receptor beta chains from one sample in a study of blood T cells in healthy people across ages. TCRdb re-called the 5' RACE reads through MiXCR, storing one row per CDR3 protein. The table lists roughly 1 million distinct CDR3 sequences, less than 25% of them singletons. This sample was shared with a second study, whose subject was T cells of mothers and their children.

The sequenced sample consisted of blood. The source of these receptors is a girl aged 2 to 10 in good health. The CDR3 runs from the conserved cysteine through the conserved F or W. D genes are given only for firm matches. Part of the rows lack a size; the others show once, few, many or a class for expanded clones.

DNA: TGTGCCAGCAGCGCAGGACAGGGGGCTAACTATGGCTACACCTTC; CDR3: CASSAGQGANYGYTF; V: TRBV9; size: few; D: TRBD1; J: TRBJ1-2
DNA: TGTGCCAGCAGTTACTCGACCCCGACTAGCTTAATCTCCACAGATACGCAGTATTTT; CDR3: CASSYSTPTSLISTDTQYF; V: TRBV6-5; size: few; D: TRBD2; J: TRBJ2-3
DNA: TGTGCCAGCAGAGGCATGGGGGAAGCTAACTATGGCTACACCTTC; CDR3: CASRGMGEANYGYTF; V: TRBV28; size: once; D: NA; J: TRBJ1-2
DNA: TGTGCCAGCAGTGAAGCGCTCATCCCTACTAATGAAAAACTGTTTTTT; CDR3: CASSEALIPTNEKLFF; V: TRBV6-1; size: few; D: NA; J: TRBJ1-4
DNA: TGCGCCAGCAGCTGGGGACTAGCGGGAGGGGAGGATGAGCAGTTCTTC; CDR3: CASSWGLAGGEDEQFF; V: TRBV5-1; size: NA; D: TRBD2; J: TRBJ2-1
DNA: TGTGCCAGCAGCCAAGATTTATCGGGTTCGAACACCGGGGAGCTGTTTTTT; CDR3: CASSQDLSGSNTGELFF; V: TRBV14; size: NA; D: NA; J: TRBJ2-2
DNA: TGTGCCAGCAGCGCGGGACAGAGCTCTAACTATGGCTACACCTTC; CDR3: CASSAGQSSNYGYTF; V: TRBV5-5; size: few; D: TRBD1; J: TRBJ1-2
DNA: TGTGCCAGCAGTCCGACGATGGGGACAACCTACGAGCAGTACTTC; CDR3: CASSPTMGTTYEQYF; V: TRBV12-3/TRBV12-4; size: few; D: NA; J: TRBJ2-7
DNA: TGTGCCAGCAGCTTAGAAGGGGGACGGCCCCGGGAGACCCAGTACTTC; CDR3: CASSLEGGRPRETQYF; V: TRBV7-9; size: few; D: NA; J: TRBJ2-5
DNA: TGTGCCAGCACAAACCGGGACCTCCGCAGCAATGAGCAGTTCTTC; CDR3: CASTNRDLRSNEQFF; V: TRBV11-1; size: NA; D: NA; J: TRBJ2-1
DNA: TGTGCCAGCACCCGGGGTCCTAATGAAAAACTGTTTTTT; CDR3: CASTRGPNEKLFF; V: TRBV12-3/TRBV12-4; size: NA; D: NA; J: TRBJ1-4
DNA: TGCAGTGCTAGAGACGGGACTACCAAGAGCTCCTACAATGAGCAGTTCTTC; CDR3: CSARDGTTKSSYNEQFF; V: TRBV20-1; size: NA; D: TRBD2; J: TRBJ2-1